Listed below are T cell receptor beta chains from one sample, sequenced in a study of T cell responses to AZD1222 COVID-19 vaccine. Assay used: immunoSEQ multiplex PCR; TCRdb lists only in-frame clones, some missing. The table has some 160,000 clones, 88% seen once. Sequencing used peripheral blood, obtained on day 0 of AZD1222 vaccination. The receptors come from an adult in good health. The CDR3 runs from the conserved cysteine through the conserved F or W. A D gene is named only where the DNA matches it firmly. Clone size, where shown, is once, few, many, or a class for clones that have expanded.

CDR3aa,CDR3nt,v_gene,abundance,d_gene,len,j_gene
CASSLDGAQGTQYF,TGTGCCAGCAGCTTAGATGGGGCCCAGGGGACCCAGTACTTC,TRBV7-9,few,-,14,TRBJ2-5
CASSVGQGAEAFF,TGTGCCAGCAGCGTAGGGCAGGGGGCTGAAGCTTTCTTT,TRBV9,-,TRBD1,13,TRBJ1-1
CASSQVPGQRNYGYTF,TGCGCCAGCAGCCAAGTTCCGGGACAGAGAAACTATGGCTACACCTTC,TRBV4-1,-,TRBD1,16,TRBJ1-2
CSVGPGGSQPQHF,TGCAGCGTTGGCCCAGGGGGCAGCCAGCCCCAGCATTTT,TRBV29-1,-,TRBD1,13,TRBJ1-5
CAWSPPDYEQYF,TGTGCCTGGAGTCCCCCGGACTACGAGCAGTACTTC,TRBV30,-,-,12,TRBJ2-7
CASSFRGGNEQYF,TGTGCCAGCAGTTTCCGAGGGGGCAACGAGCAGTACTTC,TRBV27,-,TRBD1,13,TRBJ2-7
CASSLEGTGSTMNTEAFF,TGCGCCAGCAGCCTGGAGGGAACAGGGAGCACTATGAACACTGAAGCTTTCTTT,TRBV5-1,once,-,18,TRBJ1-1
CARTELGGRAQYF,TGTGCCAGGACGGAACTCGGGGGTCGGGCCCAGTACTTC,TRBV19,-,-,13,TRBJ2-5
CASSYDRGLSGYTF,TGTGCCAGCAGTTACGACAGGGGGCTTTCTGGCTACACCTTC,TRBV6-6,-,TRBD1,14,TRBJ1-2
CASSQSCRNRGGPEQYF,TGCGCCAGCAGTCAATCATGTAGGAACAGGGGTGGCCCCGAGCAGTACTTC,TRBV23-1,-,TRBD1,17,TRBJ2-7
CASSAGARGRGNQPQHF,TGTGCCAGCAGTGCTGGGGCCAGGGGCCGGGGCAATCAGCCCCAGCATTTT,TRBV6-9,-,-,17,TRBJ1-5
CAGQESWRAPLHF,TGTGCCGGACAGGAATCGTGGCGAGCACCCCTCCACTTT,TRBV28,-,TRBD1,13,TRBJ1-6
CASSLGQSYEQYF,TGTGCCAGCAGCTTAGGACAGTCCTACGAGCAGTACTTC,TRBV11-2,-,-,13,TRBJ2-7
CASSFRGGYTDTQYF,TGTGCCAGCAGCTTCCGCGGGGGGTATACAGATACGCAGTATTTT,TRBV7-9,once,TRBD2,15,TRBJ2-3
CASSPQGISGNTIYF,TGTGCCAGCTCACCTCAGGGCATCTCTGGAAACACCATATATTTT,TRBV18,-,-,15,TRBJ1-3
CASSLGLAGGEQYF,TGTGCCAGCAGTTTGGGACTAGCGGGGGGCGAGCAGTACTTC,TRBV28,-,TRBD2,14,TRBJ2-7
CASSGGRRGDTEAFF,TGTGCCAGTAGCGGGGGCCGTCGGGGGGACACTGAAGCTTTCTTT,TRBV19,-,-,15,TRBJ1-1
CAISESKKEKLFF,TGTGCCATCAGTGAGTCGAAGAAGGAAAAACTGTTTTTT,TRBV10-3,-,-,13,TRBJ1-4
CATSEGYEQYF,TGTGCCACCAGCGAGGGATACGAGCAGTACTTC,TRBV15,many,-,11,TRBJ2-7
CASSLYSQSPGYTF,TGTGCCAGCAGCTTGTATTCCCAAAGTCCTGGCTACACCTTC,TRBV5-6,once,-,14,TRBJ1-2
CASSGDGYEQYF,TGTGCCAGCAGTGGGGACGGCTACGAGCAGTACTTC,TRBV2,few,-,12,TRBJ2-7
CTSSQDPDRVDQPQHF,TGCACCAGCAGCCAAGACCCCGACAGGGTCGATCAGCCCCAGCATTTT,TRBV1,-,-,16,TRBJ1-5
CASSYYRQGNTEAFF,TGTGCCAGCAGTTACTATCGACAGGGCAACACTGAAGCTTTCTTT,TRBV6-5,-,TRBD1,15,TRBJ1-1
CASSPPPGQNNYGYTF,TGTGCCAGCAGCCCCCCGCCGGGACAGAATAACTATGGCTACACCTTC,TRBV28,-,TRBD1,16,TRBJ1-2
CSARDPAPVHF,TGCAGTGCTAGAGACCCGGCCCCAGTCCACTTT,TRBV20-1,-,-,11,TRBJ1-6
CASSRSAGMNGYTF,TGTGCCAGCAGCCGAAGTGCGGGGATGAATGGCTACACCTTC,TRBV11-2,-,-,14,TRBJ1-2